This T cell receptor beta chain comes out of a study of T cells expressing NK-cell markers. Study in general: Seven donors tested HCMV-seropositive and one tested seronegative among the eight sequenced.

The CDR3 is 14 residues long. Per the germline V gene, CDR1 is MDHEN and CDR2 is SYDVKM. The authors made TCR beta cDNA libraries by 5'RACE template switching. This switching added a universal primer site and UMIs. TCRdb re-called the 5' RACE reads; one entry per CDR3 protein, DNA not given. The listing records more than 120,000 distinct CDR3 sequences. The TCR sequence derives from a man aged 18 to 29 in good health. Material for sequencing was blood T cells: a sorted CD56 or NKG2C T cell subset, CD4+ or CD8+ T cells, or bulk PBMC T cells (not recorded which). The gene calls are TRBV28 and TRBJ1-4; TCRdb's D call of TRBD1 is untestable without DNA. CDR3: CASSRVAGGEKLFF. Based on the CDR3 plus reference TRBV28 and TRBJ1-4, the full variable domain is DVKVTQSSRYLVKRTGEKVFLECVQDMDHENMFWYRQDPGLGLRLIYFSYDVKMKEKGDIPEGYSVSREKKERFSLILESASTNQTSMYLCASSRVAGGEKLFFGSGTQLSVL.